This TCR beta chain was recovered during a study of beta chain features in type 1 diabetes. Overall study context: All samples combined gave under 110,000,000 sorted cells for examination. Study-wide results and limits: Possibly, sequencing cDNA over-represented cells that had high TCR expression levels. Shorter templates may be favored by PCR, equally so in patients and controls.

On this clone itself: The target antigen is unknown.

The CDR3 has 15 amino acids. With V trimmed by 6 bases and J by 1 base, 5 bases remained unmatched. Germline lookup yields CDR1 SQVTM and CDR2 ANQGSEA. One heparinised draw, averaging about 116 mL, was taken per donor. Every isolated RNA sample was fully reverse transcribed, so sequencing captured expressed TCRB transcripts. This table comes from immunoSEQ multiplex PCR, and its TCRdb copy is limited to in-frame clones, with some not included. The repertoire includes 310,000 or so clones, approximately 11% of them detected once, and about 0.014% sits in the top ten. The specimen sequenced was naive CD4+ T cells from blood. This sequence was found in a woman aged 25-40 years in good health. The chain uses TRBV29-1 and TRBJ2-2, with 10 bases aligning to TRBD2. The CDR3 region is CSVVTSGVNTGELFF. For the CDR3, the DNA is TGCAGCGTAGTTACTAGCGGGGTGAACACCGGGGAGCTGTTTTTT.